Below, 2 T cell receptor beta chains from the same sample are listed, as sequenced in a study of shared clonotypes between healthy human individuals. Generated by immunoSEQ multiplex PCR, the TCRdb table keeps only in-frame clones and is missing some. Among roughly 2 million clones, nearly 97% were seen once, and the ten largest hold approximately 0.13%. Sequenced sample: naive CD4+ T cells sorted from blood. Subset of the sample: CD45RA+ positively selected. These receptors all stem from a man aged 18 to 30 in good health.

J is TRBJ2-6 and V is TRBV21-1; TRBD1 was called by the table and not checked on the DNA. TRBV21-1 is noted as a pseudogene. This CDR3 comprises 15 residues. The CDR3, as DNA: TGTGCCAGCAGCTTCAGGGCTCCCGCGGCCAACGTCCTGACTTTC. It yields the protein CASSFRAPAANVLTF.

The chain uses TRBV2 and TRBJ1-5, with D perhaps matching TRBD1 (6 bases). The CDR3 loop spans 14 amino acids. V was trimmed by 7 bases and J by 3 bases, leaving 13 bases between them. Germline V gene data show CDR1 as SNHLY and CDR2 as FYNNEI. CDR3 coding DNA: TGTGCCAGCACTTTGACAGGTCTCAATCAGCCCCAGCATTTT. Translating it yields CASTLTGLNQPQHF.